The clone carrying this TCR beta chain was counted a few times. The germline gene is not matched at one end of the junction; a read error may be the cause. From the 5' RACE reads, TCRdb called clonotypes with MiXCR, one entry per CDR3 protein. The sample carries a few hundred thousand distinct CDR3 sequences, 9.6% recorded once. These data belong to a study of identical twins. The germline gives CDR1 MNHEY, CDR2 SMNVEV (reference sequence). The CDR3 consists of 13 residues. This same sample was also part of a study on yellow fever vaccine responses in identical twins. That study reports: Among the twins, the vaccine T cell response reportedly seemed partly convergent and partly personalized.

The sequencing input was PBMCs. This chain uses TRBV27 with TRBJ2-7; D gene uncertain. The origin of this receptor is a woman under 30 in good health. The DNA of the CDR3 is TGTACCAGCAGTGCGGAGATAGAGTACGAGCAGTACTTC. Amino acid sequence: CTSSAEIEYEQYF.